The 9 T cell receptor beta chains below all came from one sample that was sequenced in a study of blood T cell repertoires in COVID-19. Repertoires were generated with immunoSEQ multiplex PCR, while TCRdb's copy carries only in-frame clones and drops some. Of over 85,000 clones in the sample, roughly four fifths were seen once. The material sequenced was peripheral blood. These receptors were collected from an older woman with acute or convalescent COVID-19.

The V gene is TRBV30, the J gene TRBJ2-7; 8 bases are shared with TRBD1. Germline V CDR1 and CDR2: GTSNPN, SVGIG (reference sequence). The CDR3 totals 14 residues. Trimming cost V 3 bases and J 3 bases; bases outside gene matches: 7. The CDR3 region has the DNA TGTGCCTGGAGCCGGTCCGGGACAGGCTACGAGCAGTACTTC. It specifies CAWSRSGTGYEQYF.

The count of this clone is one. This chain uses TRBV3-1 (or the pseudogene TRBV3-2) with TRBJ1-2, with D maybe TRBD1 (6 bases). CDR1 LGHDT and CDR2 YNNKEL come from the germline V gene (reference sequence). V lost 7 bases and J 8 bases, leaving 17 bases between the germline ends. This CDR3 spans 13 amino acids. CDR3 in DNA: TGTGCCAGCACCCTTTGGGGGGGCCACGGCTACACCTTC. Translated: CASTLWGGHGYTF.

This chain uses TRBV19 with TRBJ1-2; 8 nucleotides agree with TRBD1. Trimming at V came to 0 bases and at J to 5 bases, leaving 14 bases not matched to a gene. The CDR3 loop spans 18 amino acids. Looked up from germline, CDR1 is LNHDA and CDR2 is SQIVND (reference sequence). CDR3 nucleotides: TGTGCCAGTAGTATAGATCTCATGGCAGGGGGCGTAGGGTATGGCTACACCTTC. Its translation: CASSIDLMAGGVGYGYTF. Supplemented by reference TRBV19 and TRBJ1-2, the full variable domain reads DGGITQSPKYLFRKEGQNVTLSCEQNLNHDAMYWYRQDPGQGLRLIYYSQIVNDFQKGDIAEGYSVSREKKESFPLTVTSAQKNPTAFYLCASSIDLMAGGVGYGYTFGSGTRLTVV.

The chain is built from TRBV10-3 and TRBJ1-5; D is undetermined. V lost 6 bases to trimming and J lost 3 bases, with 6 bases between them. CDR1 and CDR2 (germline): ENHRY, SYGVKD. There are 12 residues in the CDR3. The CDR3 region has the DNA TGTGCCATCAGCTCCCCCAATCAGCCCCAGCATTTT. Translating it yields CAISSPNQPQHF.

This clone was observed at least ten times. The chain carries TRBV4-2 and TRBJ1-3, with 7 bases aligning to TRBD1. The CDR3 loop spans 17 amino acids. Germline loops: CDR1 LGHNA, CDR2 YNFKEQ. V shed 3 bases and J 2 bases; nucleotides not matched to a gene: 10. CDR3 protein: CASSHIYRGETGNTIYF. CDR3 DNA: TGTGCCAGCAGCCACATCTACAGGGGCGAAACTGGAAACACCATATATTTT.

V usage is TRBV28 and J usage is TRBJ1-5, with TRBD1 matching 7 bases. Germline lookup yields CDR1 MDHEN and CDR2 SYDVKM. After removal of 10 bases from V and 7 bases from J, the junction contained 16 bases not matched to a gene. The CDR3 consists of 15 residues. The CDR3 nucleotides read TGTGCCACCAGAGGGGGCAGGTCGGGCGGCCAGCCCCAGCATTTT. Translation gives CATRGGRSGGQPQHF.

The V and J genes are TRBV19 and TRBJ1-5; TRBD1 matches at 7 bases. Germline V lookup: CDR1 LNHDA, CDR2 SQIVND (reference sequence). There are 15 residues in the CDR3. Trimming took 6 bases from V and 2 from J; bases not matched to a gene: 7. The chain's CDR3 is CASRYRGLGNQPQHF. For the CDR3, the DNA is TGTGCCAGTAGATACAGGGGTTTGGGCAATCAGCCCCAGCATTTT.

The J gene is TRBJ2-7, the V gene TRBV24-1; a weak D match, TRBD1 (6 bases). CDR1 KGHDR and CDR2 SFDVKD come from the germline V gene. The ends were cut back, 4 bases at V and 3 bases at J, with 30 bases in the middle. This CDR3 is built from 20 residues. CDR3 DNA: TGTGCCACCAGTGAAGATTGGGGGCCCCAAGGGGGTATAATCTACTACGAGCAGTACTTC. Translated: CATSEDWGPQGGIIYYEQYF.

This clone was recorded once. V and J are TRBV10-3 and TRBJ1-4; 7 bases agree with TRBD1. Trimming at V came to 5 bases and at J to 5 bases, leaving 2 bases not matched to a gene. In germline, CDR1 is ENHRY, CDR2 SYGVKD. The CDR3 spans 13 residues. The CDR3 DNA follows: TGTGCCATCAGTATACAGGGGAATGAAAAACTGTTTTTT. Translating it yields CAISIQGNEKLFF.